The T cell receptor (beta chain) under discussion was sequenced for a study of T-cell memory formation after mild COVID-19. TCRalpha and TCRbeta libraries used 5'RACE with constant-segment primers and UMIs. In TCRdb, the 5' RACE reads were re-called with MiXCR into one record per CDR3 protein. The sample carries about 430,000 distinct CDR3 sequences, approximately 24% recorded once. Whole-study results and caveats: A second wave expanding day 15 to 37 was CD4+-biased; contracting clones were balanced. Clones from the second wave (peaking day 37) had unconfirmed SARS-CoV-2 specificity.

With regard to this clonotype: Its antigen is as yet unknown.

Germline V CDR1 and CDR2: DFQATT, SNEGSKA (reference sequence). V shed 3 bases and J 9 bases; nucleotides not matched to a gene: 8. The CDR3 runs to 13 residues. This receptor was identified in an adult woman who had mild COVID-19 (a few samples of this study predate the infection). Cell type and time point are not known. Specimen: PBMCs or a T cell subset sorted from them (not recorded which). This rearrangement joins TRBV20-1 to TRBJ1-2; TRBD1 matches at 9 bases. CDR3 residues: CSARSRDRDRYTF. Here the CDR3 DNA reads TGCAGTGCTAGGTCCCGGGACAGGGATCGCTACACCTTC.